These T cell receptor beta chains were read from a single sample in a study of Graves' ophthalmopathy and Graves' hyperthyroidism. A single record per CDR3 protein comes from TCRdb applying MiXCR to the multiplex PCR reads. The profile covers over a million distinct CDR3 sequences, with about two fifths appearing a single time and 11% taken by the ten largest. Specimen: peripheral blood or thyroid tissue (not recorded which). The receptors stem from an adult man with Graves' hyperthyroidism. The CDR3 runs from the conserved cysteine through the conserved F or W. A D gene is named only where the DNA matches it firmly. Some rows mark clone size as missing; the rest say once, few, many or name a class of expanded clone.

j_call clone_size d_call v_call cdr3_aa cdr3_nt
TRBJ1-2 few TRBD1 TRBV11-2 CASSPDRGEYGYTF TGTGCCAGCAGCCCCGACAGGGGGGAATATGGCTACACCTTC
TRBJ2-7 many TRBD2 TRBV19 CASSGVAGGWEQYF TGTGCCAGTAGTGGAGTAGCGGGAGGTTGGGAGCAGTACTTC
TRBJ2-5 NA NA TRBV25-1 CASTLRGETQYF TGTGCCAGCACCCTTAGGGGAGAGACCCAGTACTTC
TRBJ2-2 NA NA TRBV7-2 CASSRTGSSGELFF TGTGCCAGCAGCCGGACGGGGTCCTCCGGGGAGCTGTTTTTT
TRBJ1-2 few NA TRBV4-3 CASSQDGVSYGYTF TGCGCCAGCAGCCAAGATGGGGTTTCCTATGGCTACACCTTC
TRBJ1-2 NA TRBD1 TRBV15 CATSGTGGGGYTF TGTGCCACCAGCGGAACAGGGGGCGGCGGCTACACCTTC
TRBJ2-5 few NA TRBV7-2 CASSPIETQYF TGTGCCAGCAGCCCGATCGAGACCCAGTACTTC
TRBJ2-7 NA TRBD2 TRBV27 CASTPLSGSPYEQYF TGTGCCAGCACCCCTTTAAGCGGGAGCCCTTACGAGCAGTACTTC
TRBJ2-2 NA NA TRBV25-1 CASYRRLNTGELFF TGTGCCAGCTATAGGAGGTTGAACACCGGGGAGCTGTTTTTT
TRBJ2-2 NA TRBD2 TRBV4-3 CASSQGTSGSHTGELFF TGCGCCAGCAGCCAGGGGACTAGCGGGAGTCACACCGGGGAGCTGTTTTTT
TRBJ2-7 many NA TRBV7-2 CASSLWGVGLSYEQYF TGTGCCAGCAGCTTATGGGGGGTAGGGCTCTCCTACGAGCAGTACTTC
TRBJ2-5 once TRBD1 TRBV10-3 CAIRAGQGFWETQYF TGTGCCATCAGGGCGGGACAGGGGTTTTGGGAGACCCAGTACTTC
TRBJ1-6 many NA TRBV7-8 CASKLHLSYNSPLHF TGTGCCAGCAAGCTTCACCTCTCCTATAATTCACCCCTCCACTTT
TRBJ1-5 NA TRBD1 TRBV6-6 CASGFDRDQPQHF TGTGCCAGCGGATTCGACAGGGATCAGCCCCAGCATTTT
TRBJ2-5 many TRBD2 TRBV7-2 CASSSRAGEETQYF TGTGCCAGCAGCAGCAGAGCGGGGGAGGAGACCCAGTACTTC
TRBJ2-5 NA TRBD2 TRBV10-3 CAIRDTSGGDQETQYF TGTGCCATCAGAGACACTAGCGGGGGTGACCAAGAGACCCAGTACTTC
TRBJ1-5 NA TRBD1 TRBV4-1 CASSQTGGPMEPQHF TGCGCCAGCAGCCAAACAGGGGGCCCGATGGAGCCCCAGCATTTT
TRBJ2-5 many NA TRBV25-1 CASSDFSGTGETQYF TGTGCCAGCAGTGATTTTAGCGGGACAGGGGAGACCCAGTACTTC
TRBJ2-7 many NA TRBV12-3/TRBV12-4 CASSRGPLSSYEQYF TGTGCCAGCAGCCGGGGACCCCTGAGCTCCTACGAGCAGTACTTC
TRBJ2-3 NA TRBD2 TRBV29-1 CSVRQRGGRTDTQYF TGCAGCGTCCGTCAACGGGGGGGCCGAACAGATACGCAGTATTTT
TRBJ1-1 many NA TRBV6-6 CASSTNGGLGAFF TGTGCCAGCAGTACGAATGGGGGGCTAGGCGCTTTCTTT
TRBJ2-7 NA NA TRBV27 CASSLKIPVYEQYF TGTGCCAGCAGTTTAAAAATTCCCGTCTACGAGCAGTACTTC
TRBJ2-7 NA NA TRBV14 CASSQGVTSYEQYF TGTGCCAGCAGCCAAGGTGTGACTTCCTACGAGCAGTACTTC
TRBJ2-7 once NA TRBV5-1 CASSGQEGDYEQYF TGCGCCAGCAGCGGCCAGGAGGGGGACTACGAGCAGTACTTC
TRBJ2-1 NA NA TRBV9 CASSVSGNEQFF TGTGCCAGCAGCGTATCAGGGAACGAGCAGTTCTTC
TRBJ2-2 NA NA TRBV20-1 CSARVVAGELFF TGCAGTGCTAGAGTTGTTGCCGGGGAGCTGTTTTTT
TRBJ2-7 few NA TRBV20-1 CSARDLPSVRHEQYF TGCAGTGCTAGAGATCTGCCTAGCGTGAGGCACGAGCAGTACTTC
TRBJ1-2 few TRBD1 TRBV30 CAWRPGTGVYGYTF TGTGCCTGGAGACCCGGGACAGGCGTCTATGGCTACACCTTC
TRBJ2-7 NA NA TRBV7-2 CASRSAAGPYEQYF TGTGCCAGCAGATCCGCAGCGGGCCCCTACGAGCAGTACTTC
TRBJ1-6 NA NA TRBV7-9 CASSLGGDAGSPLHF TGTGCCAGCAGCTTAGGAGGGGATGCAGGATCACCCCTCCACTTT
TRBJ1-5 many NA TRBV9 CASSVSGGRDQPQHF TGTGCCAGCAGCGTAAGTGGAGGTAGGGATCAGCCCCAGCATTTT
TRBJ2-6 few NA TRBV29-1 CSVEGWANVLTF TGCAGCGTTGAAGGTTGGGCCAACGTCCTGACTTTC
TRBJ1-2 few NA TRBV30 CACTGTSSGYTF TGTGCCTGCACAGGGACCTCGTCCGGCTACACCTTC
TRBJ1-6 NA NA TRBV7-9 CASGRPGNNSPLHF TGTGCCAGCGGCCGACCGGGAAATAATTCACCCCTCCACTTT
TRBJ2-7 many TRBD1 TRBV19 CASSIQWTGSYEQYF TGTGCCAGTAGTATCCAGTGGACAGGATCCTACGAGCAGTACTTC